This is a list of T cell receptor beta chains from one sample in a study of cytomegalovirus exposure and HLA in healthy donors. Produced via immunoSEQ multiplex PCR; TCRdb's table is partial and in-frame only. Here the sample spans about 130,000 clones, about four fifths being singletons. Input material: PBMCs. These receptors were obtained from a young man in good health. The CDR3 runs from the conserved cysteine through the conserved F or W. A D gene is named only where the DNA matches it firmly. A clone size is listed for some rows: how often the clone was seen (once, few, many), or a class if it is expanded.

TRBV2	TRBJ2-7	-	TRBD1	CASRLPGGQGYTYEQYF	TGTGCCAGCAGGCTGCCGGGGGGACAGGGGTATACCTACGAGCAGTACTTC
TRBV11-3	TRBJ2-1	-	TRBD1	CASSRPQGNEQFF	TGTGCCAGCAGCCGGCCACAGGGGAATGAGCAGTTCTTC
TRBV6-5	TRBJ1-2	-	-	CATKQGFGYTF	TGTGCCACCAAACAGGGATTTGGCTACACCTTC
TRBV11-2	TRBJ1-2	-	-	CASSPRPSGDYGYTF	TGTGCCAGCAGCCCCCGGCCCTCGGGGGACTATGGCTACACCTTC
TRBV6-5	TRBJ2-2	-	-	CASSFTGHSNTGELFF	TGTGCCAGCAGTTTCACTGGACACTCGAACACCGGGGAGCTGTTTTTT
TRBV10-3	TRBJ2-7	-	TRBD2	CAISEGSGSYEQYF	TGTGCCATCAGTGAGGGTAGCGGGAGCTACGAGCAGTACTTC
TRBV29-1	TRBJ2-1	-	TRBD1	CSVEDRLGTEYNEQFF	TGCAGCGTTGAAGATCGGCTAGGGACAGAATACAATGAGCAGTTCTTC
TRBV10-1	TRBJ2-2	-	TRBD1	CASRGTGAGELFF	TGCGCCAGCAGGGGGACAGGGGCCGGGGAGCTGTTTTTT
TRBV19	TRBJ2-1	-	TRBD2	CASSIIGLAGVSEQFF	TGTGCCAGTAGTATAATTGGACTAGCGGGAGTTAGTGAGCAGTTCTTC
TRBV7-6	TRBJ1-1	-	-	CASSPVVTEAFF	TGTGCCAGCAGCCCCGTAGTCACTGAAGCTTTCTTT
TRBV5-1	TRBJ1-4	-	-	CASSFGGDEKLFF	TGCGCCAGCAGCTTTGGGGGGGATGAAAAACTGTTTTTT
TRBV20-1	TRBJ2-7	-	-	CRPGVYEQYF	TGCAGACCAGGGGTCTACGAGCAGTACTTC
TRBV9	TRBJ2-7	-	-	CASSTHEAYEQYF	TGTGCCAGCAGCACGCACGAGGCCTACGAGCAGTACTTC
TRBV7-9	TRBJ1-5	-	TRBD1	CASSPSPGQGARGNQPQHF	TGTGCCAGCAGCCCATCCCCGGGACAGGGGGCGAGGGGCAATCAGCCCCAGCATTTT
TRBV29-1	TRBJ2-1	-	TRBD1	CSAQDREYERQFF	TGCAGCGCACAGGACAGGGAATACGAGCGGCAGTTCTTC
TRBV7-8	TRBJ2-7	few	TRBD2	CASRTSGTYEQYF	TGTGCCAGCAGAACTAGCGGAACCTACGAGCAGTACTTC
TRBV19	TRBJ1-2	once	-	CASSIATAYGYTF	TGTGCCAGTAGTATAGCGACAGCCTATGGCTACACCTTC
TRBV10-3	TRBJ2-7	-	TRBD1	CATLGQGDDEQYF	TGTGCCACCCTGGGACAGGGGGACGACGAGCAGTACTTC
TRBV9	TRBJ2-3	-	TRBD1	CASSSGTGASTDTQYF	TGTGCCAGCAGCTCCGGGACAGGGGCGAGCACAGATACGCAGTATTTT
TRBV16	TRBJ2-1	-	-	CASSQGTFSEQFF	TGTGCCAGCAGCCAAGGGACTTTCTCTGAGCAGTTCTTC
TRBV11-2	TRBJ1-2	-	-	CASSLGGGVYGYTF	TGTGCCAGCAGCTTAGGGGGGGGAGTCTATGGCTACACCTTC
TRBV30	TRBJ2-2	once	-	CAWSEQGGNTGELFF	TGTGCCTGGAGTGAACAGGGTGGGAACACCGGGGAGCTGTTTTTT
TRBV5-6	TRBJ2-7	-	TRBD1	CASSMTGPSPYEQYF	TGTGCCAGCAGCATGACAGGGCCGAGTCCCTACGAGCAGTACTTC
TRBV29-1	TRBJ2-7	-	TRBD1	CSVKTGGSSYEQYF	TGCAGCGTGAAGACAGGGGGGAGCTCCTACGAGCAGTACTTC
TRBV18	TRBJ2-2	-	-	CASSPDLQLMTAGELFF	TGTGCCAGCTCCCCTGACCTACAGTTAATGACCGCCGGGGAGCTGTTTTTT
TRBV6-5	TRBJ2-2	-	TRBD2	CASSGGYTGELFF	TGTGCCAGCTCCGGGGGGTATACCGGGGAGCTGTTTTTT
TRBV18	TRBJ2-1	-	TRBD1	CASTIQGAYEQFF	TGTGCCAGCACTATACAGGGGGCATATGAGCAGTTCTTC
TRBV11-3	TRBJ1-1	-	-	CASRSGEGAFF	TGTGCCAGCAGGTCGGGGGAAGGGGCTTTCTTT
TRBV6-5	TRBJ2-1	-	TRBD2	CASSYSGTTYNEQFF	TGTGCCAGCAGTTACTCCGGGACTACCTACAATGAGCAGTTCTTC
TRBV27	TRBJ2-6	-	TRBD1	CASSQLGPRDRISGANVLTF	TGTGCCAGCAGTCAACTTGGCCCCCGGGACAGGATCTCTGGGGCCAACGTCCTGACTTTC
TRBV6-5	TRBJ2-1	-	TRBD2	CASSPTSGSRNEQFF	TGTGCCAGCAGCCCCACTAGCGGGAGTCGCAATGAGCAGTTCTTC
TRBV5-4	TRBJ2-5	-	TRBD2	CASSPGVAGGVETQYF	TGTGCCAGCAGCCCCGGGGTAGCGGGAGGGGTAGAGACCCAGTACTTC
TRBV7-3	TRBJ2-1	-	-	CASSKAPSPYNEQFF	TGTGCCAGCAGCAAGGCGCCTAGCCCCTACAATGAGCAGTTCTTC
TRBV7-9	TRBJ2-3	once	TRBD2	CASSLKRLAGGTVDTQYF	TGTGCCAGCAGCTTAAAAAGACTAGCGGGAGGAACGGTGGATACGCAGTATTTT
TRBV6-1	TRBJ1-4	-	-	CASSDFRAPNEKLFF	TGTGCCAGCAGTGATTTCCGCGCTCCGAATGAAAAACTGTTTTTT
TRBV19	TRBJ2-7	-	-	CASSGARTYEQYF	TGTGCCAGTAGTGGGGCAAGGACCTACGAGCAGTACTTC
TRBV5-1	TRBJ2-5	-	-	CASSPRDYQETQYF	TGCGCCAGCAGCCCCCGGGACTACCAAGAGACCCAGTACTTC
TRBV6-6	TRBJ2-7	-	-	CASSTPGLLYEQYF	TGTGCCAGCAGTACACCGGGACTCCTTTACGAGCAGTACTTC
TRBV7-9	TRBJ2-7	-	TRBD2	CASSSGLAASYEQYF	TGTGCCAGCAGTTCCGGACTAGCGGCTTCCTACGAGCAGTACTTC
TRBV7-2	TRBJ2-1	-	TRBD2	CASSQTSFSLGEQFF	TGTGCCAGCAGCCAGACTAGCTTCTCCCTGGGTGAGCAGTTCTTC
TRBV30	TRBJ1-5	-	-	CAWSVLGGAGNQPQHF	TGTGCCTGGAGTGTCTTGGGGGGGGCCGGCAATCAGCCCCAGCATTTT
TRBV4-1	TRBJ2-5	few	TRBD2	CASSQRGGLAGTSREQYF	TGCGCCAGCAGCCAACGGGGGGGACTAGCGGGGACCTCTCGGGAGCAGTACTTC
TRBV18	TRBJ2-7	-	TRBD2	CASSPGTSGRAAEQYF	TGTGCCAGCTCACCAGGGACTAGCGGGAGGGCAGCCGAGCAGTACTTC
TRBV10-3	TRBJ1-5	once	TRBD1	CAISESSGDRVINQPQHF	TGTGCCATCAGTGAGTCGTCCGGGGACAGGGTAATCAATCAGCCCCAGCATTTT
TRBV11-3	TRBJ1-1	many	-	CASSLRGPGVGAFF	TGTGCCAGCAGCTTAAGAGGTCCAGGGGTTGGGGCTTTCTTT
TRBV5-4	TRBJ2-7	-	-	CASSLWGEYEQYF	TGTGCCAGCAGCTTATGGGGGGAATACGAGCAGTACTTC
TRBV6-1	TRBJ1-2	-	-	CASSEGGAGSWEGYGYTF	TGTGCCAGCAGTGAAGGGGGGGCAGGCAGTTGGGAGGGCTATGGCTACACCTTC
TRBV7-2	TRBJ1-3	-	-	CASSSYRGAGGNTIYF	TGTGCCAGCAGCTCCTATCGGGGGGCGGGAGGAAACACCATATATTTT